These 11 T cell receptor beta chains originate from one sample sequenced in a study of glioma-infiltrating T cells after dendritic cell vaccination. Clones were read by immunoSEQ multiplex PCR, and TCRdb kept only the in-frame ones, dropping some. The table shows roughly 83,000 clones, with under 90% occurring only once. The source material was blood, sampled before dendritic cell vaccination. These receptors came from a human donor with glioblastoma.

V usage is TRBV19 and J usage is TRBJ2-1; 10 positions match TRBD2. There are 15 residues in the CDR3. Germline trimming cut 2 bases from V and 8 bases from J; bases unmatched to any gene: 6. Germline CDR1 and CDR2: LNHDA and SQIVND (reference sequence). The CDR3 coding sequence is TGTGCCAGTAGTATACCGGGACTAGCGTTCGATGAGCAGTTCTTC. Translation gives CASSIPGLAFDEQFF.

The rearrangement joins TRBV4-3 to TRBJ2-1; D ambiguous. Per the germline V gene, CDR1 is LGHNA and CDR2 is YSLEER. With 3 bases removed from V and 10 bases from J, the gap between germline ends came to 13 bases. CDR3 length: 13 residues. For the CDR3, the DNA is TGCGCCAGCAGCCAGGCGGCGGTTGGCGAGCAGTTCTTC. Encoded protein: CASSQAAVGEQFF.

This clone was seen a few times. This chain connects TRBV15 to TRBJ2-2; D is perhaps TRBD2 (6 bases). The CDR3 is 15 residues long. From germline, CDR1 is LNHNV and CDR2 YYDKDF (reference sequence). Trimming removed 6 bases at V and 4 bases at J, with 15 bases between. The CDR3 DNA reads TGTGCCACCAGAACCCTCACAGCGGGCACCGGGGAGCTGTTTTTT. The encoded protein is CATRTLTAGTGELFF.

The chain uses TRBV28 and TRBJ2-4; 8 nucleotides match TRBD2. The CDR3 runs 17 residues. The germline V gene encodes CDR1 MDHEN and CDR2 SYDVKM. V lost 6 bases to trimming and J lost 2 bases; unmatched junction nucleotides: 12. CDR3 protein: CASSYGGAGRTKNIQYF. The CDR3 DNA follows: TGTGCCAGCAGCTACGGGGGGGCAGGGAGGACCAAAAACATTCAGTACTTC. Using reference TRBV28 and TRBJ2-4 for the parts outside the CDR3, the full variable domain is DVKVTQSSRYLVKRTGEKVFLECVQDMDHENMFWYRQDPGLGLRLIYFSYDVKMKEKGDIPEGYSVSREKKERFSLILESASTNQTSMYLCASSYGGAGRTKNIQYFGAGTRLSVL.

J is TRBJ1-2 and V is TRBV6-1; TRBD1 aligns across 7 bases. The CDR3 is 16 amino acids. Germline V CDR1 and CDR2: MNHNS, SASEGT. The J segment lost 8 bases and the V segment lost 0 bases, leaving 12 bases of the junction unmatched. CDR3 loop: CASSEATTSGGRGYTF. In DNA form, the CDR3 reads TGTGCCAGCAGTGAAGCTACTACCTCAGGGGGGCGAGGCTACACCTTC.

This chain links TRBV6-5 with TRBJ2-7; D may be TRBD1 (5 bases). This CDR3 contains 15 residues. V lost 7 bases to trimming and J lost 4 bases, with 20 bases between them. Germline lookup yields CDR1 MNHEY and CDR2 SVGAGI. CDR3: CASTWGGGRPYEQYF. The CDR3 nucleotides read TGTGCCAGCACTTGGGGCGGCGGCCGTCCGTACGAGCAGTACTTC.

V and J are TRBV7-3 and TRBJ2-7; 9 bases match TRBD1. The V gene's germline CDR1 is SGHTA and CDR2 FQGTGA. The CDR3 is made up of 16 amino acids. V was pared by 0 bases and J by 6 bases, with 9 bases of the junction left unmatched. Here the CDR3 reads CASSLTGTGWVSEQYF. CDR3 nucleotides: TGTGCCAGCAGCTTAACGGGGACAGGGTGGGTCAGCGAGCAGTACTTC.

This clone showed up just once. The chain has TRBV4-3 and TRBJ1-1; D unresolved. Germline-derived CDR1 and CDR2 are LGHNA and YSLEER. V lost 0 bases to trimming and J lost 1 base, with 9 bases between them. CDR3 length: 15 residues. The CDR3 DNA reads as TGCGCCAGCAGCCAAGATAACACCCGGAACACTGAAGCTTTCTTT. This gives the protein CASSQDNTRNTEAFF.

This chain links TRBV5-4 with TRBJ2-3, with D unclear. The ends were cut back, 4 bases at V and 0 bases at J, with 3 bases in the middle. This CDR3 region has 12 residues. Germline CDR1 and CDR2: SGHNT and YYREEE (reference sequence). CDR3 sequence (DNA): TGTGCCAGCAGCCCGAGCACAGATACGCAGTATTTT. It is translated as CASSPSTDTQYF.

This sequence joins TRBV5-1 and TRBJ2-4; tentatively, D is TRBD2 (6 bases). Germline lookup yields CDR1 SGHRS and CDR2 YFSETQ. The CDR3 has 15 residues. The V end lost 0 bases, the J end lost 0 bases, and 7 bases lay between the germline ends. The CDR3 DNA follows: TGCGCCAGCAGCTTGGCGGGAGTAGCCAAAAACATTCAGTACTTC. Encoded protein: CASSLAGVAKNIQYF.

This sequence joins TRBV6-6 and TRBJ1-5, with D possibly matching TRBD1 (5 bases). V was cut by 5 bases and J by 0 bases, with 11 bases left in between. The CDR3 has 15 amino acids. CDR1 is MNHNY and CDR2 is SVGAGI in the germline V gene (reference sequence). DNA of the CDR3: TGTGCCAGCAGTACCAGACAGAATAGCAATCAGCCCCAGCATTTT. This gives the protein CASSTRQNSNQPQHF.